This T cell receptor (beta chain) derives from a study of T cell responses to AZD1222 COVID-19 vaccine. This CDR3 has 14 residues. The V end was cut by 6 bases, the J end by 7 bases, with 15 bases between. Germline CDR1 KGHSH, CDR2 LQKENI. Profiling relied on immunoSEQ multiplex PCR, and the TCRdb table lists in-frame clones only, not all of them. The data contain 140,000 or so clones, 88% of them seen just once; the ten biggest clones take up about 5.4%. The chain uses TRBV18 and TRBJ1-4, with D maybe TRBD1 (5 bases). The sequence was collected from an adult who received the MenACWY meningococcal vaccine as a control. The sequencing used peripheral blood, collected 28 days after the second dose of the MenACWY control vaccine. The CDR3 DNA reads as TGTGCCAGCTCTCTCGGGACGGGACCTGAAAAACTGTTTTTT. This gives the protein CASSLGTGPEKLFF.